This T cell receptor beta chain was found in a study of PD-L1 blockade in urothelial cancer. Findings of the study overall: Clones that were tumor-associated expanded more in the blood of durable-benefit patients at 3 weeks.

In germline, CDR1 is LNHDA, CDR2 SQIVND (reference sequence). V was clipped by 11 bases and J by 2 bases; unmatched bases: 12. CDR3 length: 14 amino acids. Of note for this clone: Its antigen is not known.

Stated time point: pretreatment peripheral blood. Diagnoses among patients were locally advanced or metastatic urothelial carcinoma. Repertoires were generated with immunoSEQ multiplex PCR, while TCRdb's copy carries only in-frame clones and drops some. The sample holds 85,000 to 95,000 clones, roughly 90% seen once. This sequence joins TRBV19 and TRBJ2-7; TRBD1 matches 7 bases. The sequencing used PBMCs, collected around atezolizumab (anti-PD-L1) treatment. This sequence originates from a woman older than 75 with urothelial cancer. The CDR3 loop reads CASKPGTDTYEQYF. The CDR3 DNA reads TGTGCCTCAAAACCGGGGACAGACACCTACGAGCAGTACTTC.